This is a list of T cell receptor beta chains from one sample in a study of blood T cell repertoires in COVID-19. Assay: immunoSEQ multiplex PCR; the TCRdb copy retains only in-frame clones and omits some. Altogether over 150,000 clones are present, around 80% being singletons, with the ten largest covering approximately 8%. The sample consisted of peripheral blood. The origin of the receptors is a man aged 55 to 70 with acute or convalescent COVID-19. The CDR3 runs from the conserved cysteine through the conserved F or W. A D gene is named only where the DNA matches it firmly. Size values are once, few and many counts, or a class for expanded clones, and some rows have none.

>TRBD1|TRBV9|.|TRBJ1-2
CASRSGGGQGFYGYTF
TGTGCCAGCCGTTCTGGGGGGGGACAGGGGTTCTATGGCTACACCTTC
>TRBD1|TRBV5-1|.|TRBJ1-1
CASSQRRQGAATEAFF
TGCGCCAGCAGCCAACGTAGACAGGGAGCGGCCACTGAAGCTTTCTTT
>.|TRBV7-9|.|TRBJ1-2
CASSLGDSGKYGYTF
TGTGCCAGCAGCTTAGGTGATTCGGGAAAGTATGGCTACACCTTC
>.|TRBV6-5|.|TRBJ1-2
CASSSQDTGLYGYTF
TGTGCCAGCAGTTCCCAGGACACCGGCCTCTATGGCTACACCTTC
>TRBD1|TRBV5-5|.|TRBJ2-7
CASRAQTGSAYEQYF
TGTGCCAGCAGAGCCCAGACAGGGTCAGCGTACGAGCAGTACTTC
>.|TRBV7-2|.|TRBJ1-1
CASSPSRAANTEAFF
TGTGCCAGCAGCCCAAGCAGGGCAGCGAACACTGAAGCTTTCTTT
>.|TRBV10-3|once|TRBJ1-2
CAISELKTGSYGYTF
TGTGCCATCAGTGAGCTAAAAACAGGGTCCTATGGCTACACCTTC
>TRBD1|TRBV5-1|.|TRBJ1-1
CASSLDRAGEAFF
TGCGCCAGCAGCCTGGACAGGGCAGGAGAGGCTTTCTTT
>TRBD1|TRBV5-4|once|TRBJ1-6
CASSLVTGGTSPLHF
TGTGCCAGCAGCTTGGTGACAGGGGGAACTTCACCCCTCCACTTT
>.|TRBV5-5|few|TRBJ1-1
CASSTGQITEAFF
TGTGCCAGCAGCACCGGACAGATCACTGAAGCTTTCTTT